This T cell receptor (beta chain) derives from a study of blood T cell repertoires in COVID-19. Original data processing: Cell counts per sample came from amplifying reference gene primers. Produced via immunoSEQ multiplex PCR; TCRdb's table is partial and in-frame only. That table supplies the V and J calls and clone size; D and trimming were determined from the DNA. The sample contains 120,000 to 150,000 clones, approximately 90% of which appear only once. In germline, CDR1 is DFQATT, CDR2 SNEGSKA (reference sequence). The CDR3 has 14 amino acids. Germline trimming cut 3 bases from V and 4 bases from J; bases unmatched to any gene: 8.

The receptor was isolated from a woman aged 45-65 years with active or convalescent COVID-19. The chain uses TRBV20-1 and TRBJ1-2, with 7 bases lining up with TRBD1. Sequenced input: peripheral blood. The CDR3 reads CSASGDSSSYGYTF. As DNA, the CDR3 is TGCAGTGCTAGTGGGGACAGCTCATCCTATGGCTACACCTTC.